This T cell receptor (beta chain) was retrieved from a study of response to subunit inactivated influenza vaccine. TCRdb redid the calling of the RT-PCR reads with MiXCR, one entry per CDR3 protein. Of fewer than 800,000 distinct CDR3 sequences in the sample, 15% to 18% were seen once. Study results and limitations: Authors suggested that a seasonal influenza vaccination recruits few new T cells each time.

A word on this clonotype: Its antigen remains unknown.

Trimming pared 4 bases from V and 4 bases from J, leaving 8 bases between. The CDR3 is 12 residues long. Germline V gene data show CDR1 as SGHDN and CDR2 as FVKESK. This receptor was obtained from a man in his fifties or sixties who received an inactivated influenza vaccine. Specimen: PBMCs from blood, collected 11 to 12 days after vaccination. The chain carries TRBV14 and TRBJ2-7; D unclear. CDR3 sequence (DNA): TGTGCCAGCAGCCTACTCCGTTACGAGCAGTACTTC. Protein product: CASSLLRYEQYF.